The 6 T cell receptor beta chains in this list originate from one sample, sequenced in a study of blood T cell repertoires in COVID-19. Sequencing used immunoSEQ multiplex PCR; TCRdb keeps in-frame clones, though not all of them. The data show about 350,000 clones, with roughly 90% seen just once and under 1.2% held by the top ten. Sequenced material: PBMCs or T cells enriched from blood (not recorded which). The receptors derive from a woman aged 25-40 years who had been exposed to COVID-19.

Worth noting for this clone: This sample includes further DNA sequences coding for the same CDR3. The chain has TRBV5-1 and TRBJ2-7; TRBD2 matches 10 bases. V was pared by 0 bases and J by 0 bases, with 3 bases of the junction left unmatched. Germline V gives CDR1 SGHRS, CDR2 YFSETQ. This CDR3 contains 16 residues. The DNA for the CDR3 is TGCGCCAGCAGCTTGGGGACTAGCGGTAGCTCCTACGAGCAGTACTTC. Its translation is CASSLGTSGSSYEQYF.

This chain joins TRBV27 and TRBJ2-1, with 13 bases aligning to TRBD2. The V segment lost 8 bases and the J segment 5 bases; nucleotides outside the gene matches: 3. The CDR3 loop spans 14 amino acids. In germline, CDR1 is MNHEY, CDR2 SMNVEV (reference sequence). For the CDR3, the DNA is TGTGCCAGCCGGACTAGCGGGAGCAACAATGAGCAGTTCTTC. It translates to CASRTSGSNNEQFF.

The V and J genes are TRBV10-2 and TRBJ2-1, with 11 positions matching TRBD2. Germline CDR1 and CDR2: WSHSY and SAAADI. The V gene end was trimmed by 5 bases and the J gene end by 0 bases; junction bases not matched to a gene: 18. This CDR3 contains 21 residues. The CDR3 DNA reads as TGCGCCAGCAGTCCACCGGGGGGTGGACTAGCGGGCCGTAGCTCCTACAATGAGCAGTTCTTC. Its protein is CASSPPGGGLAGRSSYNEQFF.

V usage is TRBV9 and J usage is TRBJ2-5; possible D gene TRBD2, 5 bases. CDR3 length equals 15 residues. CDR1 SGDLS and CDR2 YYNGEE come from the germline V gene. V was clipped by 5 bases and J by 1 base, with 15 bases between them. CDR3: CASSSLGSGQETQYF. The CDR3 DNA reads TGTGCCAGCAGTTCGCTAGGGAGCGGCCAAGAGACCCAGTACTTC.

V is TRBV6-5 and J is TRBJ1-1; 7 bases match TRBD1. V shed 5 bases, J shed 0 bases, and the junction held 6 bases outside the gene matches. There are 15 residues in the CDR3. CDR1 MNHEY and CDR2 SVGAGI come from the germline V gene. The CDR3: CASSPGQVLNTEAFF. Here the CDR3 DNA reads TGTGCCAGCAGTCCAGGACAGGTCTTGAACACTGAAGCTTTCTTT.

V gene TRBV6-5 combines with J gene TRBJ2-1; TRBD2 matches at 11 bases. V trimming: 7 bases; J trimming: 10 bases; junction bases outside the gene matches: 6. Germline V gene data show CDR1 as MNHEY and CDR2 as SVGAGI. The CDR3 length is 13 residues. This CDR3 is CASTGLAGGEQFF. CDR3 nucleotide sequence: TGTGCCAGCACGGGGCTAGCGGGAGGAGAGCAGTTCTTC.